These 4 T cell receptor beta chains were all obtained from the same sample, sequenced in a study of read filtering for tumor transcriptome and immune sequencing. Molecular barcoded adaptors covering alpha/delta and beta/gamma chains were used on roughly 400 ng RNA. MiXCR was run by TCRdb on the reads, yielding one entry per CDR3 protein. Of about 39,000 distinct CDR3 sequences listed, 14% were seen once; the top ten hold 5.5% to 7%. The specimen sequenced was a population of CD138-negative cells sorted from bone marrow. The receptors derive from a donor at least 40 years old with multiple myeloma.

This clonotype was seen at least ten times. The chain couples TRBV7-2 to TRBJ2-3, with D possibly TRBD2 on 6 matching bases. Trimming took off 1 base at V and 6 bases at J, with 20 bases between the two ends. The germline CDR1 and CDR2 sequences are SGHTA and FQGNSA. This CDR3 is 17 amino acids long. The CDR3 here is CASSLVGSGHPPDTQYF. The CDR3 nucleotides are TGTGCCAGCAGCTTAGTTGGTAGCGGCCATCCTCCGGATACGCAGTATTTT.

In its sample, this clonotype was seen many times. This chain uses TRBV11-3 with TRBJ2-1; no firm D call. The V gene's germline CDR1 is SGHNT and CDR2 YENEEA. Trimming took 5 bases from V and 4 from J, leaving 12 bases between them. The CDR3 loop spans 14 amino acids. CDR3 protein: CASSPRTEYNEQFF. The CDR3 DNA reads as TGTGCCAGCAGCCCACGGACGGAGTACAATGAGCAGTTCTTC.

The sample holds many counts of this clonotype. This chain uses TRBV24-1 with TRBJ1-1; D remains ambiguous. Trimming took off 6 bases at V and 5 bases at J, with 12 bases between the two ends. Germline CDR1 KGHDR, CDR2 SFDVKD. The CDR3 consists of 13 residues. The CDR3 coding sequence is TGTGCCACCAGTTCAGAATCGAATACTGAAGCTTTCTTT. It specifies CATSSESNTEAFF.

In this sample, this clonotype turned up many times. The rearrangement joins TRBV4-1 to TRBJ1-5; the D gene is possibly TRBD1 (6 bases). The V gene lost 0 bases and the J gene lost 3 bases, with 9 bases spanning the gap. Germline V gene lookup returns CDR1 MGHRA and CDR2 YSYEKL. This CDR3 has 15 residues. CDR3 sequence reads: CASSQEDSNNQPQHF. The CDR3 DNA is TGCGCCAGCAGCCAAGAGGACAGCAACAATCAGCCCCAGCATTTT.